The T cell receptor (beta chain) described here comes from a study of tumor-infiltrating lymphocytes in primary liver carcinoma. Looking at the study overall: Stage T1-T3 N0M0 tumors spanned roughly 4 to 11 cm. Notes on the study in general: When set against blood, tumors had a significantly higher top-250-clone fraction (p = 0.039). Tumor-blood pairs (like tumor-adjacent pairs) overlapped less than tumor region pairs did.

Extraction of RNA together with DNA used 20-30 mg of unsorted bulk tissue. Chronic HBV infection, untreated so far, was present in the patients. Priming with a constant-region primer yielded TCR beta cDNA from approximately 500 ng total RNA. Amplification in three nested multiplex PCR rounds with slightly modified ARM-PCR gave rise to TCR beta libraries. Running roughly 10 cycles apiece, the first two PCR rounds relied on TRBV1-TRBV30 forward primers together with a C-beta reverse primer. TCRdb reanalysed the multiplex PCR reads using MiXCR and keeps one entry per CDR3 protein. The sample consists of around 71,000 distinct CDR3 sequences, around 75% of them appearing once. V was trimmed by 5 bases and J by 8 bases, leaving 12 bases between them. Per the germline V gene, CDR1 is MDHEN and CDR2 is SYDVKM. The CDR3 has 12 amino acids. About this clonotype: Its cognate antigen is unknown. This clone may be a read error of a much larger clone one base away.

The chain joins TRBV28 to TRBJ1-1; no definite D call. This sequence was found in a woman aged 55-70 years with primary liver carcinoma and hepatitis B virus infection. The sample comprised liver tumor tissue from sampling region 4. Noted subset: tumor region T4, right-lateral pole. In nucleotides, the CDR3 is TGTGCCAGCAGTACGCGGATCTTCGAAGCTTTCTTT. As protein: CASSTRIFEAFF.